This entry is about one T cell receptor beta chain. This clonotype is large (0.1 to 1%) as judged by frequency; no count is noted. Its recognized antigen is unknown. For CDR1 and CDR2, the germline V gene lists SQVTM and ANQGSEA. The CDR3 measures 14 amino acids from cysteine to phenylalanine. The DNA is not on file. TCRdb records Illumina HiSeq 2500 as the sequencer. To build sequencing libraries, a previously published PCR protocol was used to amplify the recombined TCRbeta locus. In the source study's methods: Any read whose average quality score fell below 30 was discarded, and IMSEQ was used to process the reads that remained. Vbeta gene, Jbeta gene and CDR3 amino acid sequence were used to define clonotypes. To quantify how much the repertoires of different populations overlapped, the Morisita-Horn index was computed on the top 100 expanded clones. Clonal diversity was assessed with Rényi diversity profiles calculated on the top 100 expanded clones. TCRdb reprocessed the public reads and reports one entry per CDR3 protein sequence, without DNA. These V and J calls originate from TCRdb's pipeline instead of the authors' own analysis. The table of this sample itemizes over 1,100 distinct CDR3 sequences. Together, the top ten hold about an eighth of the sample.

This record belongs to a study of GPR56 and killer-like receptors on CD4 memory cells (dated by TCRdb to about 2019). General notes on the study: It was proposed in the study that human CD4+ memory T-cell differentiation and cytokine production potential are marked by progressive acquisition of KLRB1, KLRG1, GPR56 and then KLRF1. The study described its healthy blood donors as age-matched to the liver disease patients, who had a median age of 68 years.

On the study overall, not on this receptor specifically: Overlap of TCR repertoires was especially pronounced between late populations 4 and 5, and partly extended to population 3. Clonal frequency was low in the marker-negative population and increased progressively along the proposed pathway, with TCRbeta diversity decreasing accordingly. Rather than covering full repertoires, the diversity and similarity analyses were limited to the 100 most expanded clones in each population. Clones dominating late populations 4 and 5 were also found in early populations 1 and 2, which the authors took as evidence for linear differentiation.

Before TCRbeta sequencing, fluorescence-activated cell sorting was used to enrich five KLR/GPR56-defined CD4+ populations. To test a linear memory differentiation pathway, the researchers sequenced TCRbeta repertoires from five CD4+ T-cell subsets that were defined by expression of KLRB1, KLRG1, GPR56 and KLRF1. TCR-sequenced cells came from peripheral blood of healthy control individuals, reported as five donors in the TCRbeta analysis figure. Heparinized peripheral blood was collected and all samples were processed within one hour of retrieval. Blood was diluted 1:2 in PBS, and peripheral blood mononuclear cells were then isolated from the diluted blood at room temperature by Biocoll density gradient centrifugation. Before flow sorting, CD4+ T cells were enriched from freshly isolated PBMCs by magnetic sorting with anti-CD4 MicroBeads. A BD FACSAria II was used to sort CD4+ T cells enriched from PBMCs of healthy donors according to marker expression. Surface staining used anti-KLRB1 clone 191B8, anti-KLRF1 clone 4A4.D10 and anti-KLRG1 clone REA261 antibodies from Miltenyi Biotec.

The receptor chain draws on TRBV29-1 and TRBJ1-2; TCRdb lists TRBD1, though no DNA is available to test this call. Sequenced material: memory CD4+ T cells from blood. This clonotype was obtained from a human donor in good health. The CDR3 is CSANGGGGTYGYTF.